This record covers a single T cell receptor beta chain. As yet, its antigen is unknown. The data are from a study of cytomegalovirus exposure and HLA in healthy donors. Findings and caveats of the study: The authors enumerated over 150 TCR beta chains as linked to cytomegalovirus. Some public TCRs appeared in many individuals, while most sequences were rare.

Vbeta (60) and Jbeta (13) primers were used in the PCR. Here immunoSEQ multiplex PCR was the method, and the copy in TCRdb shows in-frame clones only, minus some. The repertoire includes 95,000 to 100,000 clones, about 85% of them detected once, and less than 5% sits in the top ten. The clonotype comes from a man between 25 and 39 years old in good health and CMV-seronegative. Input material: PBMCs.

The CDR3 reads CASSLYGSGETQYF. DNA of the CDR3: TGTGCCAGCAGTTTATATGGTTCGGGAGAGACCCAGTACTTC. The V and J genes are TRBV27 and TRBJ2-5; D uncertain. The CDR3 totals 14 residues. Germline CDR1 reads MNHEY; CDR2 reads SMNVEV (reference sequence). Between the trimmed V and J ends, which lost 1 base and 4 bases, there was a span of 10 bases.